The clone carrying this T cell receptor (beta chain) has just one count. The V end lost 6 bases, the J end lost 5 bases, and 19 bases lay between the germline ends. The CDR3 totals 16 residues. Per germline, CDR1 SNHLY and CDR2 FYNNEI. This sample is part of a study of PD-1 blockade in classical Hodgkin lymphoma. Only in-frame clones appear in the TCRdb table, and some are missing; sequencing was by immunoSEQ multiplex PCR. The repertoire holds about 22,000 clones, with roughly 70% as singletons. All patients relapsed after autologous stem cell transplantation, and brentuximab vedotin exposure varied.

The source of this sequence is a human donor with classical Hodgkin lymphoma. Sample: peripheral blood mononuclear cells (PBMCs), taken at baseline. The chain is built from TRBV2 and TRBJ1-4; weak D call: TRBD1 (5 bases). The CDR3: CASRARRDGPNEKLFF. The CDR3 nucleotides are TGTGCCAGCAGAGCCCGAAGGGACGGACCAAATGAAAAACTGTTTTTT.